This paragraph reports one T cell receptor (beta chain). No cognate antigen has been identified for it. No base quality values were provided; no much bigger clone lies one nucleotide off. Trimming takes 4 bases from V and 0 bases from J, and the germline ends sit 9 bases apart. Reading the germline V gene (reference sequence) gives CDR1 SGHAT and CDR2 FQDESV. The CDR3 measures 14 amino acids from cysteine to phenylalanine. Left in the record is the CDR3 DNA by itself, 42 bases read in frame from the first base. This sample was included in a study of T cell responses to AZD1222 COVID-19 vaccine (dated by TCRdb to the early 2020s). Study-level background: Because spike-specific TCR depth and breadth did not differ between the two schedules, AZD1222 recipients who got a second dose at roughly 4 weeks were pooled with those who got a second dose at roughly 12 weeks. TCR sequencing was performed for about 250 trial participants, of whom some 200 were given two doses of AZD1222 and some 26 were given two doses of MenACWY control vaccine. Trial participants were enrolled by age into subgroups of 18-55, 56-69 and 70-plus years, and about 150, 27 and 61 TCR-sequenced participants, respectively, were included in these subgroups.

The study at large found these results: The 56-69-year group was small, and its depth increase did not reach significance, likely because of low power. Conclusions about previously exposed vaccinees are limited, since just a handful of AZD1222 recipients were seropositive for SARS-CoV-2 at baseline. No day 14 peak-response samples were available, so repertoires were characterized only after the peak T cell response. Reportedly, close to half of the unique spike-specific TCRs recognized epitopes lying outside the regions that are mutated in the B.1.351 and B.1.1.7 variants. Spike-specific TCR breadth and depth rose significantly after two AZD1222 doses compared with day 0 and with MenACWY recipients. The vaccine-associated CD4 TCRs covered the entire spike protein, and the dominant responses fell in regions 160-218 and 743-854. Most participants were white British and females outnumbered males, and the authors suggested that clonal diversity may have been underestimated.

Read against the paper, the sample's time point label means: baseline before first vaccination. Samples from vaccinated people were obtained from the UK trials COV001 and COV002, which included a single-blind randomized controlled phase 2/3 trial of AZD1222 (ChAdOx1 nCoV-19) in healthy adults. For TCRbeta chain sequencing, PBMC samples were collected from trial participants at day 0 and at day 28 after the second dose. The CDR3 regions of human TCRbeta chains were analyzed by immunosequencing. The authors' analysis ran thus. Repertoire TCRs were checked for matches against a reference library of SARS-CoV-2-specific TCRs that had been generated using the MIRA antigen-specificity platform. Breadth was defined as the fraction of unique TCRs that were SARS-CoV-2-associated. Depth was defined as the fraction of total T cells that were SARS-CoV-2-associated. Using the MIRA data, each spike-specific TCR was assigned both to the spike region to which the TCR was reactive and to a CD4 or CD8 class. Log10-transformed breadth and depth values were compared by one-way ANOVA with Sidak's multiple comparisons tests. TCRdb mirrors the immuneACCESS table, restricted to in-frame sequences. Some clones are absent from its copies; in checked studies, under half trace to an unresolved V gene, and the reason for the others is unknown. The V and J calls and clone size are taken from that table; D and trimming were inferred from the DNA. Here the sample has more than 85,000 clones; roughly 89% occur a single time. Jointly, the top ten make up over 15% of the sample.

The chain couples TRBV11-1 to TRBJ1-1; TRBD1 is perhaps the D gene, given 6 matching bases. The sequence was obtained from an adult in good health. The sequences come from peripheral blood, collected on day 0 of AZD1222 vaccination. The nucleotide sequence reads as follows: TGTGCCAGCAGCTCTCAGGGGATGAACACTGAAGCTTTCTTT. It is translated as CASSSQGMNTEAFF.